This TCR beta chain was recovered during a study of post-analysis software for immune sequencing data. Turning to the study itself: Recorded disease courses covered relapsing-remitting, secondary progressive and progressive-relapsing multiple sclerosis. Some patients had no subtype annotation.

Libraries were made from TCR beta cDNA, and they carried unique molecular identifiers. The T cell input of roughly 0.85 to 11 million gave about half a million cDNA molecules. TCRdb re-called the PCR reads with MiXCR, one entry per CDR3 protein. The data show some 450,000 distinct CDR3 sequences, with roughly 45% seen just once and 9% to 14% held by the top ten. V was pared by 4 bases and J by 6 bases, with 12 bases between. The CDR3 totals 14 residues. Germline V gene sequence: CDR1 KGHDR, CDR2 SFDVKD. As to this clonotype: Its specificity is not known.

Regarding the study as a whole: Compared with controls, patients had more of about 5 TRBV segments, including TRBV5-6, TRBV5-1 and TRBV20-1. With F measure, samples from one preparation batch clustered together strongly.

The chain has TRBV24-1 and TRBJ2-1, with no clear D. The sequence was collected from a girl aged 5-17 years with multiple sclerosis. Sequenced: blood. This CDR3 reads CATSETQTANEQFF. The DNA for the CDR3 is TGTGCCACCAGTGAGACCCAAACAGCCAATGAGCAGTTCTTC.